The present TCR beta chain was sequenced within a study of T cell changes during pregnancy in multiple sclerosis. As concerns this clone: The junction does not match germline at one end; this may be a read error.

The CDR3 loop spans 17 amino acids. Germline V gene sequence: CDR1 SEHNR, CDR2 FQNEAQ (reference sequence). Generated by immunoSEQ multiplex PCR, the TCRdb table keeps only in-frame clones and is missing some. The data hold around 23,000 clones, with about nine tenths observed a single time. The sample consisted of CD8+ T cells from peripheral blood mononuclear cells, taken in the third trimester of pregnancy. The receptor's source is a female donor in good health, enrolled as a control in a pregnancy study. The chain recombines TRBV7-9 with TRBJ2-2; D is unclear. Here the CDR3 reads CASRLGPIATNTGELFF. CDR3 sequence (DNA): TGTGCCAGCAGGTTAGGGCCCATCGCGACTAACACCGGGGAGCTGTTTTTT.